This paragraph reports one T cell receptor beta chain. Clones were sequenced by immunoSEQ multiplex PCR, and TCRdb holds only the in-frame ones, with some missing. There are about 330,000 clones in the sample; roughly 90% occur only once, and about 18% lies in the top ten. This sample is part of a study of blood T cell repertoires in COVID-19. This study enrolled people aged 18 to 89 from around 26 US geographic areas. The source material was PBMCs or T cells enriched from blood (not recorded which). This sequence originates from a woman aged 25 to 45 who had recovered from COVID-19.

CDR3 DNA sequence: TGTGCCACCAGCCCCCCTAGCGGGATGTTGACCGGGGAGCTGTTTTTT. Translating gives CATSPPSGMLTGELFF. The chain recombines TRBV24-1 with TRBJ2-2; 9 nucleotides match TRBD2. Losses at the gene ends were 7 bases for V and 5 bases for J; bases not matched to a gene: 10. The length of the CDR3 is 16 residues. The germline CDR1 and CDR2 sequences are KGHDR and SFDVKD.